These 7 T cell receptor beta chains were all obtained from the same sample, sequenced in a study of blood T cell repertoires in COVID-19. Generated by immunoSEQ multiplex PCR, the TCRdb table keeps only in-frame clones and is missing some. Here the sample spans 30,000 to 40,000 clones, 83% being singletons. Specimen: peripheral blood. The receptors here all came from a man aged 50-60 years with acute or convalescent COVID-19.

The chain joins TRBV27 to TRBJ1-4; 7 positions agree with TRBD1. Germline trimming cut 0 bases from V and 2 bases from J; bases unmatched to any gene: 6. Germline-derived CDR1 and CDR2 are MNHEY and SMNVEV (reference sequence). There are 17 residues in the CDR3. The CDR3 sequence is CASSLSARGLTNEKLFF. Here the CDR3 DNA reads TGTGCCAGCAGTTTATCCGCCAGGGGGTTGACTAATGAAAAACTGTTTTTT.

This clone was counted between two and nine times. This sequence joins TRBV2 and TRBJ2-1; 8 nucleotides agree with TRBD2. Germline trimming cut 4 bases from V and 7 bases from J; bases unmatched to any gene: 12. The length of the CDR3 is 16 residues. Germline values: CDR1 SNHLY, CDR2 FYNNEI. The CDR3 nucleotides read TGTGCCAGCAGTGGGGAGCGGGAGCGCTTTAGGAATGAGCAGTTCTTC. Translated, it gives CASSGERERFRNEQFF.

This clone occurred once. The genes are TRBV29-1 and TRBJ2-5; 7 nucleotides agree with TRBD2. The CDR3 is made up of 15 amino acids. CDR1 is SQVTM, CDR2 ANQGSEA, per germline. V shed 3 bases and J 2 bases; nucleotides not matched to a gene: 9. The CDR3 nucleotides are TGCAGCGTTGATTCAGCGGGGTACCTACAAGAGACCCAGTACTTC. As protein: CSVDSAGYLQETQYF.

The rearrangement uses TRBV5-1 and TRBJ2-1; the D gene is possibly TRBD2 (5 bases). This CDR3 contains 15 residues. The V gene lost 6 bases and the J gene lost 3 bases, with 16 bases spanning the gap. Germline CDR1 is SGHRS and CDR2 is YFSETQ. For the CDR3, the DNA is TGCGCCAGCACTCTCTCGGGGTCCGGCTACAATGAGCAGTTCTTC. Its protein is CASTLSGSGYNEQFF.

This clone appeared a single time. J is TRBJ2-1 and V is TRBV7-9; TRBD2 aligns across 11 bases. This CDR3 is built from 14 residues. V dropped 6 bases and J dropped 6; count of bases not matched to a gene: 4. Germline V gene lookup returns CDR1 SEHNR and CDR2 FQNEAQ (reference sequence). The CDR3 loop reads CASRTSGDVNEQFF. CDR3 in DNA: TGTGCCAGCAGGACTAGCGGGGATGTCAATGAGCAGTTCTTC. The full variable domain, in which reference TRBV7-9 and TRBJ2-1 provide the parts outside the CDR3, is DTGVSQNPRHKITKRGQNVTFRCDPISEHNRLYWYRQTLGQGPEFLTYFQNEAQLEKSRLLSDRFSAERPKGSFSTLEIQRTEQGDSAMYLCASRTSGDVNEQFFGPGTRLTVL.

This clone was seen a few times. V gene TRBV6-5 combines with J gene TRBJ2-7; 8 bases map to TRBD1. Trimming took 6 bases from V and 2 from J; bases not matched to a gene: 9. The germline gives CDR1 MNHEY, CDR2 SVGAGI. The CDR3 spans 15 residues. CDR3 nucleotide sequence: TGTGCCAGCAGCTTGGGAACGACAGGGGCCTACGAGCAGTACTTC. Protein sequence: CASSLGTTGAYEQYF.

This CDR3 reads CASSSIAGRTDTQYF. CDR3 sequence (DNA): TGTGCCAGCAGCTCCATAGCGGGCCGCACAGATACGCAGTATTTT. J is TRBJ2-3 and V is TRBV7-9; TRBD2 matches 7 bases. The V and J ends lost 4 bases and 1 base, in that order; junction bases with no gene match: 5. Germline V gene sequence: CDR1 SEHNR, CDR2 FQNEAQ (reference sequence). This CDR3 contains 15 residues.